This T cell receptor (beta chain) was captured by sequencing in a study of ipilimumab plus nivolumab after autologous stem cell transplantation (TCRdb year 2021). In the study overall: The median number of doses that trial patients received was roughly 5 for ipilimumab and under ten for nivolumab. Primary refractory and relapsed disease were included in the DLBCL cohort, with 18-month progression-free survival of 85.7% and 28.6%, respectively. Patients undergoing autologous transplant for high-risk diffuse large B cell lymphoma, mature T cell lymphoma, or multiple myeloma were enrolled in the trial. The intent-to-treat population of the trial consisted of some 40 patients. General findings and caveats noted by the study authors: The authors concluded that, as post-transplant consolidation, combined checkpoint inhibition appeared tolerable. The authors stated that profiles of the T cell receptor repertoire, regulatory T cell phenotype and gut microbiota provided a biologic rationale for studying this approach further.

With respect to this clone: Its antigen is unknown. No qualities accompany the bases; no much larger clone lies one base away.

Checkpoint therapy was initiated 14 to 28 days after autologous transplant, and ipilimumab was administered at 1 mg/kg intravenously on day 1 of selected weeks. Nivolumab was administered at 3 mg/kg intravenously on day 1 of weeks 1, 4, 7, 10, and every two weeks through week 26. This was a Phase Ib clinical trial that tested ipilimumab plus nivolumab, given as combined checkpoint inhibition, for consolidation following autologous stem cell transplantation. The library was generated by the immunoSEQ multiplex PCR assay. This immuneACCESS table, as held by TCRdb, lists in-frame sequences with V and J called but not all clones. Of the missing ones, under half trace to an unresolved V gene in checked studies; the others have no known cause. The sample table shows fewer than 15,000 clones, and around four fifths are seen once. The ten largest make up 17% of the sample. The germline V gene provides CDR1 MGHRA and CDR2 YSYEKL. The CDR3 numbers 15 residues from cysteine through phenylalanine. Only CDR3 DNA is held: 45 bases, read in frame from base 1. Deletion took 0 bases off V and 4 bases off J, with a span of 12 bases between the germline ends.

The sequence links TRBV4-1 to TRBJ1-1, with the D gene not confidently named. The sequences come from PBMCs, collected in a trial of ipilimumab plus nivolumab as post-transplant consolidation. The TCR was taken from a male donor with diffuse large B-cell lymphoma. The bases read TGCGCCAGCAGCCAAGAGACGGCCCCGAGCACTGAAGCTTTCTTT. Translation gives CASSQETAPSTEAFF.